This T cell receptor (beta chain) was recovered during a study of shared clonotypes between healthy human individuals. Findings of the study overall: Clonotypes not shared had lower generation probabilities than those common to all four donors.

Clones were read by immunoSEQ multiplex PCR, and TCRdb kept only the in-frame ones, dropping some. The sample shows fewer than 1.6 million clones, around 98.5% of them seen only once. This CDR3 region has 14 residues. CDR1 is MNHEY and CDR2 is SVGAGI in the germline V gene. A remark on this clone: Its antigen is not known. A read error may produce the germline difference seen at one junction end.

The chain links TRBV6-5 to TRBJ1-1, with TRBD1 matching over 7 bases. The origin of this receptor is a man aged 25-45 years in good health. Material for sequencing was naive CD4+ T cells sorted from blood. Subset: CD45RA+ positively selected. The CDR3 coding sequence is TGTGTCAGCAGTACACAGGGGCTGTTAGCTGAAGCTTTCTTT. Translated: CVSSTQGLLAEAFF.